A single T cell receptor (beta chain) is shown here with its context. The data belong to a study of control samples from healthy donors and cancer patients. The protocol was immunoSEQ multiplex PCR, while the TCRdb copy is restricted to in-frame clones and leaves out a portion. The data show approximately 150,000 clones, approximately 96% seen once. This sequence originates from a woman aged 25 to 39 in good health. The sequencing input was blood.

The CDR3 loop reads CASSMVGQAYGYTF. CDR3 nucleotide sequence: TGTGCCAGTAGTATGGTGGGACAGGCCTATGGCTACACCTTC. The V gene is TRBV19, the J gene TRBJ1-2; 8 bases are a match to TRBD1. The germline V gene encodes CDR1 LNHDA and CDR2 SQIVND (reference sequence). V was clipped by 3 bases and J by 4 bases; unmatched bases: 4. The CDR3 totals 14 residues. Looking up the rest from reference TRBV19 and TRBJ1-2 gives the full variable domain: DGGITQSPKYLFRKEGQNVTLSCEQNLNHDAMYWYRQDPGQGLRLIYYSQIVNDFQKGDIAEGYSVSREKKESFPLTVTSAQKNPTAFYLCASSMVGQAYGYTFGSGTRLTVV.